The clone carrying this TCR beta chain was seen at least ten times. Its antigen is as yet unknown. The data were taken from a study of response to subunit inactivated influenza vaccine. Study-wide findings and caveats: Each seasonal influenza vaccination recruits few new T cells, the authors suggested.

TCRdb redid the calling of the RT-PCR reads with MiXCR, one entry per CDR3 protein. Of 710,000 or so distinct CDR3 sequences listed, around 14% were seen once; the top ten hold around 10%. The length of the CDR3 is 13 residues. The germline V gene has CDR1 SGHRS and CDR2 YFSETQ. Trimming cost V 5 bases and J 2 bases, with 11 bases left between them. The TCR was taken from a man aged 50 to 60 who received an inactivated influenza vaccine. The source material was PBMCs from blood, sampled 11 to 12 days after vaccination. The chain uses TRBV5-1 and TRBJ2-7; D possibly matches TRBD1 or TRBD2 (6 bases each). The CDR3 region has the DNA TGCGCCAGCAGAGGGGGGCAACCCTACGAGCAGTACTTC. Amino acids: CASRGGQPYEQYF.